This T cell receptor (beta chain) was identified during a study of beta chain features in type 1 diabetes. The study, taken as a whole, reports: Any HLA effect on TCRB rearrangement was left unresolved by small sub-analyses.

Each sorted fraction was over 95% pure. CDR1 is SGHDN, CDR2 FVKESK, per germline. Trimming removed 7 bases from V and 10 bases from J, with 16 bases in between. The CDR3 length is 13 residues. This clone has more than one count but fewer than ten. Its specificity is not known. Expressed TCRB transcripts were sequenced after all isolated RNA was converted to cDNA. Reads from naive, central memory and regulatory T cell samples averaged around 3.5 million. The assay was immunoSEQ multiplex PCR, and TCRdb's table has in-frame clones only and misses some. The sample lists under 450,000 clones; roughly 13% were seen once.

The clonotype originates from a man under 40 in good health. The specimen sequenced was naive CD4+ T cells from blood. The V gene is TRBV14, the J gene TRBJ2-2; tentative D call: TRBD2 (5 bases). The CDR3 DNA reads TGTGCCAGCACTCCGAGGGTCGGAGAGGAGCTGTTTTTT. This codes for CASTPRVGEELFF.